This T cell receptor beta chain was recorded in a study of cytotoxic CD8 clonotypes in ibrutinib-treated CLL. The method was immunoSEQ multiplex PCR; TCRdb's version includes in-frame clones alone and lacks a portion of them. The sample includes approximately 120,000 clones, around four fifths of them seen just once. Findings of the study overall: A difference in sampling times existed between sustained-remission and progressing patients.

Germline values: CDR1 SNHLY, CDR2 FYNNEI. CDR3 size: 14 residues. V lost 5 bases to trimming and J lost 2 bases; unmatched junction nucleotides: 4. Notes on this clone: Antigen specificity is unknown.

V is TRBV2 and J is TRBJ2-7; 9 bases are a match to TRBD1. Sequencing used PBMCs, obtained after 24 months of ibrutinib treatment. The clonotype was recovered from a human donor with chronic lymphocytic leukemia. CDR3 residues: CASSRDRATYEQYF. Here the CDR3 DNA reads TGTGCCAGCAGTCGGGACAGGGCTACCTACGAGCAGTACTTC.